This TCR beta chain was sequenced during a study of cytomegalovirus exposure and HLA in healthy donors. The data were produced by immunoSEQ multiplex PCR, yet TCRdb's version contains in-frame clones alone and is incomplete. The top ten clones hold around 7% of a sample with about 62,000 clones, approximately 95% of them seen once. Trimming left V 1 base short and J 2 bases short, with 10 bases between. This CDR3 comprises 14 residues. The V gene's germline CDR1 is SGHDT and CDR2 YYEEEE. The TCR originated in a woman between 18 and 30 years old in good health and CMV-seropositive. The chain combines TRBV5-6 with TRBJ2-7, with a tentative D call TRBD2 (7 bases). Sequenced: PBMCs. CDR3 amino acids: CASSLRGGAYEQYF. The DNA for the CDR3 is TGTGCCAGCAGCTTGAGGGGGGGAGCCTACGAGCAGTACTTC.